Listed below are T cell receptor beta chains from one sample, sequenced in a study of T cell clones after liver transplantation. Produced via immunoSEQ multiplex PCR; TCRdb's table is partial and in-frame only. Of tens of thousands of clones listed, 65% to 85% are singletons. This specimen was CD4+ T cells from blood, taken 45 to 46 months after liver transplant. Source of these receptors: a human patient who received a liver transplant. Some T cells may trace back to the graft donor. CDR3s include the opening cysteine and the closing phenylalanine or tryptophan. The order of the fields is J gene, D gene, clone size, V gene, CDR3 protein, CDR3 DNA. The D gene is left open where the match is weak. Size is omitted from some rows. Given values are once, few, many or a class for expanded clones.

TRBJ1-1	NA	few	TRBV4-1	CASSLVDRTNTEAFF	TGCGCCAGCAGCCTCGTAGACAGGACGAACACTGAAGCTTTCTTT
TRBJ2-3	TRBD2	NA	TRBV28	CASSSPSSGRGGGTQYF	TGTGCCAGCAGTTCCCCCTCTAGCGGGAGGGGTGGTGGTACGCAGTATTTT
TRBJ2-7	NA	NA	TRBV19	CASSRRGDRAYEQYF	TGTGCCAGTAGTAGACGAGGGGATAGGGCCTACGAGCAGTACTTC
TRBJ2-2	NA	NA	TRBV4-1	CASSRTGLTGELFF	TGCGCCAGCAGCCGTACAGGGTTAACCGGGGAGCTGTTTTTT
TRBJ1-3	NA	NA	TRBV4-3	CASSQENSLFSGNTIYF	TGCGCCAGCAGCCAAGAGAACAGCCTTTTCTCTGGAAACACCATATATTTT
TRBJ2-2	NA	NA	TRBV2	CASRRASNTGELFF	TGTGCCAGCAGGCGGGCTTCGAACACCGGGGAGCTGTTTTTT
TRBJ2-1	NA	NA	TRBV2	CASRRLLINEQFF	TGTGCCAGCCGCAGACTCCTCATCAATGAGCAGTTCTTC
TRBJ1-5	NA	NA	TRBV19	CASTSGGSGNQPQHF	TGTGCCAGTACTTCCGGGGGATCGGGCAATCAGCCCCAGCATTTT
TRBJ1-4	TRBD1	once	TRBV5-8	CASSLGSGTGNEKLFF	TGTGCCAGCAGCTTGGGTTCGGGGACAGGAAATGAAAAACTGTTTTTT
TRBJ2-3	NA	NA	TRBV9	CASSVATGHRSTDTQYF	TGTGCCAGCAGCGTAGCTACGGGACACAGAAGCACAGATACGCAGTATTTT
TRBJ1-2	NA	NA	TRBV5-4	CASSPVTRGASSYGYTF	TGTGCCAGCAGCCCAGTGACCCGGGGGGCTTCTAGCTATGGCTACACCTTC
TRBJ2-3	TRBD1	NA	TRBV10-1	CASSESGTETDTQYF	TGCGCCAGCAGTGAGTCTGGGACAGAGACAGATACGCAGTATTTT
TRBJ1-1	NA	NA	TRBV5-1	CASSLYGGTPIYTEAFF	TGCGCCAGCAGCTTGTACGGGGGGACCCCTATTTACACTGAAGCTTTCTTT
TRBJ1-1	NA	NA	TRBV27	CASSYVGGAIDLSGTEAFF	TGTGCCAGCAGTTACGTAGGGGGGGCCATCGATTTGAGCGGCACTGAAGCTTTCTTT
TRBJ2-1	TRBD2	NA	TRBV19	CASTTSGRISEQFF	TGTGCCAGTACGACTAGCGGAAGGATAAGTGAGCAGTTCTTC